Reported below is one T cell receptor beta chain. Its antigen remains unknown. The CDR3 totals 15 residues. V was shortened by 4 bases and J by 3 bases, with 16 bases between the two germline ends. The germline gives CDR1 SGHTA, CDR2 FQGNSA. These data originate in a study of T-cell memory formation after mild COVID-19. In the study overall: TCR clusters largely stayed donor specific. Points from the study as a whole: CD4+ bias marked clones expanding day 15 to 37, unlike balanced contracting clones. CD4+ contracting clones were found mainly in CM and EM, and CD8+ ones in EMRA.

TCRdb independently ran MiXCR on the 5' RACE reads; one entry per CDR3 protein. The sample includes approximately 250,000 distinct CDR3 sequences, about a sixth of them seen just once. The receptor was derived from a man between 18 and 35 years old who had mild COVID-19 (a few samples of this study predate the infection). Cell type and time point are not known. Sequenced input: PBMCs or a T cell subset sorted from them (not recorded which). The J gene is TRBJ2-7, the V gene TRBV7-2, with TRBD1 as a possible D gene (6 bases). CDR3 sequence: CASSSPGTWGYEQYF. CDR3 DNA sequence: TGTGCCAGCAGCTCCCCCGGGACATGGGGCTACGAGCAGTACTTC.